This T cell receptor (beta chain) was identified in a study of technical replicates of blood from several donors. CDR1 is MRHNA and CDR2 is SNTAGT in the germline V gene. This CDR3 has 15 amino acids. V dropped 6 bases and J dropped 0; count of bases not matched to a gene: 4. Profiling relied on immunoSEQ multiplex PCR, and the TCRdb table lists in-frame clones only, not all of them. The table includes more than 75,000 clones, about 96% detected once. The material sequenced was T cells isolated from PBMCs. This sequence was found in a human donor in good health. This chain uses TRBV6-4 with TRBJ2-1; TRBD2 agrees at 8 bases. CDR3 sequence: CASSVSGNSYNEQFF. In DNA, the CDR3 is TGTGCCAGCAGCGTTAGCGGGAACTCCTACAATGAGCAGTTCTTC.